The subject of this entry is one T cell receptor beta chain. The source of the sample is a study of OX40 agonist ivuxolimab in advanced cancers. The method was immunoSEQ multiplex PCR; TCRdb's version includes in-frame clones alone and lacks a portion of them. The sample records 30,000 to 40,000 clones, approximately 90% being singletons. Trimming removed 6 bases at V and 3 bases at J, with 9 bases between. The CDR3 covers 14 residues. Germline assignment: CDR1 SNHLY and CDR2 FYNNEI. Specimen: CD4+ or CD8+ T cells sorted from blood, collected in a trial of the OX40 agonist ivuxolimab. The J gene is TRBJ1-6, the V gene TRBV2; no reliable D call. This receptor was taken from an adult with an advanced solid tumor such as melanoma, head and neck, liver or kidney cancer. The CDR3 DNA follows: TGTGCCAGCAGCAGAGGCGTCTATAATTCACCCCTCCACTTT. It translates to CASSRGVYNSPLHF.